This passage covers 29 T cell receptor beta chains from one sample sequenced in a study of blood T cell repertoires in COVID-19. TCRdb keeps only in-frame clones here, not all; method: immunoSEQ multiplex PCR. Of a few hundred thousand clones listed, 65% to 90% are singletons. Sequencing input: peripheral blood. Receptors originate from a woman between 70 and 85 years old with COVID-19, enrolled during active disease.

The rearrangement uses TRBV5-1 and TRBJ2-1, with 11 nucleotides matching TRBD1. Germline loops: CDR1 SGHRS, CDR2 YFSETQ. This CDR3 comprises 17 residues. The V segment lost 4 bases and the J segment 2 bases; nucleotides outside the gene matches: 8. The CDR3 is CASSLHGQGAAYNEQFF. CDR3 DNA sequence: TGCGCCAGCAGCCTCCACGGACAGGGGGCTGCCTACAATGAGCAGTTCTTC.

CDR3 sequence: CASSLAGAVNTEAFF. In DNA, the CDR3 is TGCGCCAGCAGCTTGGCTGGGGCAGTGAACACTGAAGCTTTCTTT. The chain employs TRBV5-1 and TRBJ1-1; the D gene is possibly TRBD1 (5 bases). Trimming took off 0 bases at V and 0 bases at J, with 9 bases between the two ends. CDR1 and CDR2 from the germline V gene are SGHRS and YFSETQ. The CDR3 has 15 residues. Based on the CDR3 plus reference TRBV5-1 and TRBJ1-1, the full variable domain is KAGVTQTPRYLIKTRGQQVTLSCSPISGHRSVSWYQQTPGQGLQFLFEYFSETQRNKGNFPGRFSGRQFSNSRSEMNVSTLELGDSALYLCASSLAGAVNTEAFFGQGTRLTVV.

The chain employs TRBV19 and TRBJ1-2; the D gene is possibly TRBD1 (5 bases). The V and J ends lost 1 base and 3 bases respectively, with 9 bases between them. The germline CDR1 and CDR2 sequences are LNHDA and SQIVND (reference sequence). The CDR3 consists of 14 residues. The CDR3: CASSIAWTHYGYTF. CDR3 nucleotides: TGTGCCAGTAGTATAGCCTGGACACACTATGGCTACACCTTC.

The chain is built from TRBV9 and TRBJ2-3, with 9 bases identical to TRBD1. The junction had 10 bases not matched to a gene; V was cut back by 4 bases and J by 4 bases. From germline, CDR1 is SGDLS and CDR2 YYNGEE. This CDR3 has 16 residues. CDR3 coding DNA: TGTGCCAGCAGCTCCCCCGGGACAGGGATCCCAGATACGCAGTATTTT. Translation: CASSSPGTGIPDTQYF.

The chain recombines TRBV3-1 (or the pseudogene TRBV3-2) with TRBJ1-2, with TRBD1 matching 7 bases. The J segment lost 7 bases and the V segment lost 1 base, leaving 6 bases of the junction unmatched. This CDR3 contains 14 residues. CDR1 is LGHDT, CDR2 YNNKEL, per germline (reference sequence). CDR3 residues: CASSQGIQGGGYTF. In nucleotides, the CDR3 is TGTGCCAGCAGCCAAGGGATCCAGGGGGGTGGCTACACCTTC.

The V gene is TRBV6-5, the J gene TRBJ1-2; TRBD1 is a possible D gene (5 bases). Germline CDR1 MNHEY, CDR2 SVGAGI. V was trimmed by 5 bases and J by 4 bases, leaving 11 bases between them. The CDR3 has 13 amino acids. CDR3 protein: CASSPGQIYGYTF. The CDR3 DNA reads as TGTGCCAGCAGTCCAGGACAAATCTATGGCTACACCTTC.

J is TRBJ1-2 and V is TRBV29-1, with 9 bases aligning to TRBD1. Germline lookup yields CDR1 SQVTM and CDR2 ANQGSEA. J lost 3 bases, V lost 4 bases, and 6 bases had no gene match. CDR3 length equals 14 residues. The CDR3 DNA sequence: TGCAGCGTTGGAGGGACAGGGATCGACTATGGCTACACCTTC. This encodes CSVGGTGIDYGYTF.

The J gene is TRBJ2-2, the V gene TRBV3-1 (or the pseudogene TRBV3-2), with 12 bases aligning to TRBD2. This CDR3 is built from 16 residues. V shed 5 bases, J shed 7 bases, and the junction held 8 bases outside the gene matches. In germline, CDR1 is LGHDT, CDR2 YNNKEL (reference sequence). The CDR3 reads CASSFLAGGPIGELFF. The CDR3 nucleotides are TGTGCCAGCAGCTTTCTAGCGGGAGGGCCAATCGGGGAGCTGTTTTTT.

V is TRBV19 and J is TRBJ2-3; 10 positions match TRBD1. The CDR3 runs 16 residues. J was trimmed by 2 bases and V by 4 bases; bases with no gene match: 6. Germline assignment: CDR1 LNHDA and CDR2 SQIVND (reference sequence). Here the CDR3 DNA reads TGTGCCAGTAGTACCGAGACAGGGGGCTTCACAGATACGCAGTATTTT. It is translated as CASSTETGGFTDTQYF.

This chain links TRBV9 with TRBJ1-4; tentatively, D is TRBD1 (5 bases). Trimming stripped 4 bases from V and 7 bases from J, with 17 bases between. The CDR3 consists of 15 residues. Germline CDR1 reads SGDLS; CDR2 reads YYNGEE. Here the CDR3 DNA reads TGTGCCAGCAGCTTGCGCCAGGGTACAGCTGAAAAACTGTTTTTT. It translates to CASSLRQGTAEKLFF. Together with reference TRBV9 and TRBJ1-4, the CDR3 gives the full variable domain: DSGVTQTPKHLITATGQRVTLRCSPRSGDLSVYWYQQSLDQGLQFLIQYYNGEERAKGNILERFSAQQFPDLHSELNLSSLELGDSALYFCASSLRQGTAEKLFFGSGTQLSVL.

This clone was seen a handful of times. The chain couples TRBV7-9 to TRBJ2-2; perhaps TRBD2 as D (6 bases). Deletions cut 6 bases from V and 6 bases from J, with 17 bases between. Germline assignment: CDR1 SEHNR and CDR2 FQNEAQ (reference sequence). The CDR3 totals 15 residues. The CDR3 protein is CASSPRGYSAGELFF. CDR3 DNA sequence: TGTGCCAGCAGTCCCCGGGGGTACTCTGCCGGGGAGCTGTTTTTT.

The table lists this clone with a count of one. The chain joins TRBV7-2 to TRBJ2-5, with 10 positions matching TRBD1. The junction had 10 bases not matched to a gene; V was cut back by 4 bases and J by 11 bases. This CDR3 is 14 amino acids long. The germline gives CDR1 SGHTA, CDR2 FQGNSA. In nucleotides, the CDR3 is TGTGCCAGCAGCTCGGGACAGGGGAATCGGGGGCAGTACTTC. This gives the protein CASSSGQGNRGQYF.

CDR3 sequence reads: CASSTKGATGVGNQPQHF. The CDR3 DNA sequence: TGTGCCAGCAGCACGAAGGGGGCGACAGGGGTTGGCAATCAGCCCCAGCATTTT. The chain is built from TRBV27 and TRBJ1-5; 8 bases line up with TRBD1. Germline loops: CDR1 MNHEY, CDR2 SMNVEV (reference sequence). The CDR3 runs 18 residues. J was trimmed by 2 bases and V by 6 bases; bases with no gene match: 15.

This clone was seen repeatedly, ten times or more. The CDR3 region is CASSLPAAGGIRAQPQHF. CDR3 nucleotide sequence: TGTGCCAGCAGTTTACCCGCGGCAGGGGGCATAAGAGCCCAGCCCCAGCATTTT. The rearrangement links TRBV6-2 or TRBV6-3 to TRBJ1-5; 8 bases are a match to TRBD1. The CDR3 is made up of 18 amino acids. Losses at the gene ends were 4 bases for V and 7 bases for J; bases not matched to a gene: 18. Per germline, CDR1 MNHEY and CDR2 SVGEGT.

This chain connects TRBV7-8 to TRBJ1-1, with 7 positions matching TRBD1. Per the germline V gene, CDR1 is SGHVS and CDR2 is FQNEAQ. The CDR3 length is 14 residues. V was clipped by 4 bases and J by 5 bases; unmatched bases: 7. The CDR3 coding sequence is TGTGCCAGCAGCTCGACAGGGACTGGGACTGAAGCTTTCTTT. Its translation is CASSSTGTGTEAFF.

CDR3 sequence reads: CASKWTSLEQFF. DNA for the CDR3: TGTGCCAGCAAATGGACTAGTCTTGAGCAGTTCTTC. This chain links TRBV6-5 with TRBJ2-1; 7 bases are a match to TRBD2. V lost 7 bases to trimming and J lost 9 bases; unmatched junction nucleotides: 6. The CDR3 spans 12 residues. Germline values: CDR1 MNHEY, CDR2 SVGAGI.

The chain joins TRBV6-6 to TRBJ2-5; no definite D call. Trimming shortened V by 5 bases and J by 2 bases, and 6 bases separated the two germline ends. This CDR3 has 12 amino acids. Germline V gives CDR1 MNHNY, CDR2 SVGAGI (reference sequence). As DNA, the CDR3 is TGTGCCAGCAGTCTACAACAAGAGACCCAGTACTTC. This translates into CASSLQQETQYF.

The chain carries TRBV30 and TRBJ1-1, with 12 bases aligning to TRBD1. The CDR3 has 15 residues. With V trimmed by 2 bases and J by 5 bases, 6 bases remained unmatched. CDR1 is GTSNPN, CDR2 SVGIG, per germline (reference sequence). This CDR3 is CAWSRGQGAGTEAFF. For the CDR3, the DNA is TGTGCCTGGAGTAGGGGACAGGGGGCTGGTACTGAAGCTTTCTTT. The variable domain in full, completed from reference TRBV30 and TRBJ1-1, reads SQTIHQWPATLVQPVGSPLSLECTVEGTSNPNLYWYRQAAGRGLQLLFYSVGIGQISSEVPQNLSASRPQDRQFILSSKKLLLSDSGFYLCAWSRGQGAGTEAFFGQGTRLTVV.

V and J are TRBV7-3 and TRBJ2-5, with a tentative D call TRBD2 (5 bases). The CDR3 length is 15 residues. CDR1 and CDR2 from the germline V gene are SGHTA and FQGTGA. V was cut by 4 bases and J by 2 bases, with 14 bases left in between. CDR3 DNA: TGTGCCAGCAGCTCGAATACTGGCGGGCAAGAGACCCAGTACTTC. Its translation is CASSSNTGGQETQYF.

This CDR3 reads CASSYPLGSGNTIYF. Here the CDR3 DNA reads TGTGCCAGCAGTTACCCCCTAGGTTCCGGAAACACCATATATTTT. The chain is built from TRBV6-6 and TRBJ1-3; no firm D call. Germline CDR1 reads MNHNY; CDR2 reads SVGAGI (reference sequence). This CDR3 spans 15 amino acids. V gave up 2 bases and J gave up 4 bases, with 12 bases separating them.

The J gene is TRBJ1-2, the V gene TRBV10-3; D may be TRBD1 (5 bases). The CDR3 length is 16 residues. The V and J ends lost 3 bases and 4 bases respectively, with 18 bases between them. Germline CDR1 reads ENHRY; CDR2 reads SYGVKD. Here the CDR3 DNA reads TGTGCCATCAGTGATGCCAGGGTAAGGGCTTTCTATGGCTACACCTTC. Translating it yields CAISDARVRAFYGYTF.

The chain couples TRBV6-5 to TRBJ2-3; D not resolved. The CDR3 loop spans 14 amino acids. The V end was cut by 0 bases, the J end by 0 bases, with 4 bases between. The V gene's germline CDR1 is MNHEY and CDR2 SVGAGI. CDR3 nucleotides: TGTGCCAGCAGTTACTCTACTAGCACAGATACGCAGTATTTT. Its translation is CASSYSTSTDTQYF.

The rearrangement uses TRBV28 and TRBJ1-4; a weak D match, TRBD1 (5 bases). The germline CDR1 and CDR2 sequences are MDHEN and SYDVKM. V was cut by 3 bases and J by 7 bases, with 15 bases left in between. The CDR3 is made up of 15 amino acids. CDR3 loop: CASSFPGTGSEKLFF. CDR3 sequence (DNA): TGTGCCAGCAGTTTTCCGGGTACAGGCAGTGAAAAACTGTTTTTT.

The rearrangement joins TRBV29-1 to TRBJ2-3; the match to TRBD1 covers 9 bases. The length of the CDR3 is 14 residues. V shed 1 base and J 9 bases; nucleotides not matched to a gene: 8. Germline CDR1 is SQVTM and CDR2 is ANQGSEA. The CDR3 bases are TGCAGCGTTGAAGGCGACAGGGGGTCTTGGACGCAGTATTTT. It is translated as CSVEGDRGSWTQYF.

The chain joins TRBV6-6 to TRBJ2-7; D is unclear. This CDR3 contains 15 residues. Germline-derived CDR1 and CDR2 are MNHNY and SVGAGI (reference sequence). The V and J ends lost 6 bases and 2 bases respectively, with 17 bases between them. The CDR3 protein is CASSRHGDQTYEQYF. CDR3 coding DNA: TGTGCCAGCAGCCGACACGGAGATCAGACCTACGAGCAGTACTTC.

The CDR3 spells CASSQGLSTDTQYF. The CDR3 DNA sequence: TGCGCCAGCAGTCAGGGGCTCAGCACAGATACGCAGTATTTT. The chain recombines TRBV5-1 with TRBJ2-3, with TRBD1 as a possible D gene (6 bases). V was clipped by 5 bases and J by 0 bases, with 10 bases between them. CDR1 is SGHRS, CDR2 YFSETQ, per germline. The CDR3 sequence is 14 residues long. Variable domain in full (rest from reference TRBV5-1 and TRBJ2-3): KAGVTQTPRYLIKTRGQQVTLSCSPISGHRSVSWYQQTPGQGLQFLFEYFSETQRNKGNFPGRFSGRQFSNSRSEMNVSTLELGDSALYLCASSQGLSTDTQYFGPGTRLTVL.

This rearrangement joins TRBV7-2 to TRBJ2-1; 9 nucleotides line up with TRBD2. Germline V lookup: CDR1 SGHTA, CDR2 FQGNSA. V lost 4 bases and J lost 9; bases outside the gene matches: 1. This CDR3 is 12 amino acids long. This CDR3 is CASSYSGSEQFF. CDR3 nucleotides: TGTGCCAGCAGCTATAGCGGGAGTGAGCAGTTCTTC. Full variable domain (missing parts from reference TRBV7-2 and TRBJ2-1): GAGVSQSPSNKVTEKGKDVELRCDPISGHTALYWYRQSLGQGLEFLIYFQGNSAPDKSGLPSDRFSAERTGGSVSTLTIQRTQQEDSAVYLCASSYSGSEQFFGPGTRLTVL.

The chain recombines TRBV5-4 with TRBJ2-7; D is possibly TRBD1 (6 bases). CDR3 length: 15 residues. Trimming cost V 0 bases and J 1 base, with 11 bases left between them. Germline assignment: CDR1 SGHNT and CDR2 YYREEE (reference sequence). The CDR3 spells CASSLAGQRSYEQYF. CDR3 nucleotides: TGTGCCAGCAGCTTGGCCGGACAGCGGTCCTACGAGCAGTACTTC.

This chain connects TRBV6-2 or TRBV6-3 to TRBJ2-5, with a tentative D call TRBD2 (6 bases). The CDR3 is 16 amino acids. Germline CDR1 MNHEY, CDR2 SVGEGT. With 2 bases removed from V and 2 bases from J, the gap between germline ends came to 15 bases. The DNA of the CDR3 is TGTGCCAGCAGTTACCGCCGGTGGGGAGGTCAAGAGACCCAGTACTTC. Protein product: CASSYRRWGGQETQYF.